This T cell receptor beta chain was documented in a study of blood T cell repertoires in COVID-19. At the level of the study: From T cells, B-cell-depleted T cells, or PBMCs came the material, which was cDNA or gDNA.

The CDR3 has 15 amino acids. The germline V gene has CDR1 SEHNR and CDR2 FQNEAQ (reference sequence). Germline trimming cut 8 bases from V and 4 bases from J; bases unmatched to any gene: 10. Some clones are missing from TCRdb's copy, which holds only in-frame ones; the method was immunoSEQ multiplex PCR. The sample carries 150,000 to 170,000 clones, about 85% recorded once. V and J are TRBV7-9 and TRBJ2-4; 8 nucleotides align to TRBD1. Sequenced: peripheral blood. This receptor was identified in a woman aged 55-69 years with COVID-19, enrolled during active disease. CDR3 loop: CASETLGQGKNIQYF. The CDR3 DNA sequence: TGTGCCAGCGAGACTCTAGGACAGGGAAAAAACATTCAGTACTTC.